This T cell receptor beta chain was captured in a study of shared clonotypes between healthy human individuals. Whole-study context: The donors, two women and a few men, were aged 18 to 49.

This was a deep-level run. The genomic DNA of each subset was split evenly across several immunoSEQ plates. The data were produced by immunoSEQ multiplex PCR, yet TCRdb's version contains in-frame clones alone and is incomplete. The table has about 560,000 clones, around 80% seen once. V was clipped by 0 bases and J by 5 bases; unmatched bases: 7. The CDR3 is made up of 16 amino acids. Germline V gene lookup returns CDR1 SGHDT and CDR2 YYEEEE. Sequenced: PBMCs. This TCR was recovered from a woman between 40 and 50 years old in good health. Some clones in this sample may be carry-over from other donors' samples. The chain uses TRBV5-6 and TRBJ2-1; 8 bases map to TRBD1. DNA of the CDR3: TGTGCCAGCAGCTTGGAGACAGGGGTCCTAAACAATGAGCAGTTCTTC. It translates to CASSLETGVLNNEQFF.